The next 23 T cell receptor beta chains were all read from a single sample in a study of CD8 T cells in ankylosing spondylitis (dated by TCRdb to the late 2010s). The library was made by 5' RACE. Sequenced on an Illumina HiSeq 2500. TCRdb applied fastp at Q25 and MiXCR to the public reads, then kept only in-frame beta chains. Rows merge per CDR3 protein into single entries with the most common DNA and genes. Recorded for this sample are around 160,000 distinct CDR3 sequences; around 10% of them occurred a single time. The top ten constitute about 28% of the sample. Sequenced: blood, either unsorted or a sorted T cell fraction (not recorded which). All receptors come from a male donor with ankylosing spondylitis or in good health (not recorded which).

This clonotype was observed a handful of times. The CDR3 nucleotides are TGTGCCAGCAGTGAGTTGAGCGTGGAGACCCAGTACTTC. It translates to CASSELSVETQYF. The chain combines TRBV2 with TRBJ2-5; no clear D gene. The CDR3 spans 13 residues. The germline V and J ends were trimmed by 3 bases and 5 bases, with 10 bases remaining between them. Germline CDR1 and CDR2: SNHLY and FYNNEI.

This clonotype was counted ten times or more. V gene TRBV3-1 combines with J gene TRBJ2-5; a weak D match, TRBD2 (6 bases). The V and J ends lost 1 base and 2 bases respectively, with 11 bases between them. Per germline, CDR1 LGHDT and CDR2 YNNKEL (reference sequence). The CDR3 runs to 15 residues. The CDR3 DNA sequence: TGTGCCAGCAGCCAAGGGGCAGGGAGGCAAGAGACCCAGTACTTC. Amino acid sequence: CASSQGAGRQETQYF.

This clonotype was detected many times. The chain uses TRBV14 and TRBJ1-1, with a tentative D call TRBD1 (6 bases). Germline CDR1 SGHDN, CDR2 FVKESK. The CDR3 spans 13 residues. V was trimmed by 5 bases and J by 4 bases, leaving 11 bases between them. CDR3 sequence reads: CASSAVGGTEAFF. CDR3 nucleotides: TGTGCCAGCAGCGCTGTAGGGGGCACTGAAGCTTTCTTT.

This clonotype occurred many times. The chain employs TRBV12-3 or TRBV12-4 and TRBJ2-3; D gene uncertain. The V and J ends lost 3 bases and 4 bases respectively, with 14 bases between them. This CDR3 spans 15 amino acids. The CDR3 DNA reads as TGTGCCAGCAGTTTTAAGGGCATAGTAGCAGATACGCAGTATTTT. It is translated as CASSFKGIVADTQYF.

This clonotype was seen repeatedly, ten times or more. The chain uses TRBV4-3 and TRBJ1-3; D is unclear. This CDR3 has 15 residues. The germline gives CDR1 LGHNA, CDR2 YSLEER. Trimming shortened V by 0 bases and J by 0 bases, and 6 bases separated the two germline ends. CDR3 loop: CASSQEQISGNTIYF. In nucleotides, the CDR3 is TGCGCCAGCAGCCAAGAACAAATCTCTGGAAACACCATATATTTT.

The chain uses TRBV7-2 and TRBJ2-1, with a tentative D call TRBD2 (5 bases). In germline, CDR1 is SGHTA, CDR2 FQGNSA. Trimming removed 5 bases from V and 2 bases from J, with 10 bases in between. The CDR3 spans 14 residues. CDR3 amino acids: CASSLLAPYNEQFF. In DNA form, the CDR3 reads TGTGCCAGCAGCCTGCTAGCCCCCTACAATGAGCAGTTCTTC.

This clonotype appeared many times. The rearrangement uses TRBV5-1 and TRBJ2-2, with D unresolved. Germline V gene lookup returns CDR1 SGHRS and CDR2 YFSETQ. This CDR3 comprises 15 residues. Trimming pared 0 bases from V and 0 bases from J, leaving 6 bases between. In DNA form, the CDR3 reads TGCGCCAGCAGCTTGGACAGAACGAACACCGGGGAGCTGTTTTTT. It translates to CASSLDRTNTGELFF.

This clonotype was seen many times. The gene calls are TRBV20-1 and TRBJ2-7, with D tentatively TRBD2 (6 bases). The germline V gene has CDR1 DFQATT and CDR2 SNEGSKA (reference sequence). The CDR3 loop spans 15 amino acids. Trimming removed 3 bases from V and 2 bases from J, with 17 bases in between. CDR3 protein: CSASGRETQPYEQYF. CDR3 nucleotide sequence: TGCAGTGCTAGCGGCCGGGAGACCCAACCCTACGAGCAGTACTTC.

This clonotype was observed many times. V usage is TRBV24-1 and J usage is TRBJ2-2; a possible D gene is TRBD2 (5 bases). V lost 0 bases to trimming and J lost 6 bases, with 13 bases between them. The CDR3 has 16 amino acids. Germline values: CDR1 KGHDR, CDR2 SFDVKD. CDR3 DNA: TGTGCCACCAGTGATTTGCATTTTGGGAGTGCCGGGGAGCTGTTTTTT. Translated: CATSDLHFGSAGELFF.

This clonotype occurred many times. V usage is TRBV28 and J usage is TRBJ2-5, with 12 bases fitting TRBD2. Per the germline V gene, CDR1 is MDHEN and CDR2 is SYDVKM. This CDR3 comprises 16 residues. Unmatched junction bases numbered 8, after V lost 3 bases and J lost 6 bases. The chain's CDR3 is CASSFSSTSGSKTQYF. DNA of the CDR3: TGTGCCAGCAGTTTTTCGTCGACTAGCGGGAGCAAGACCCAGTACTTC.

The sample holds many counts of this clonotype. This chain joins TRBV29-1 and TRBJ2-1; 12 bases are a match to TRBD2. With V trimmed by 3 bases and J by 10 bases, 7 bases remained unmatched. Germline CDR1 and CDR2: SQVTM and ANQGSEA. This CDR3 spans 14 amino acids. The CDR3 region has the DNA TGCAGCGTTGAGATTCTAGCGGGGGGGACGGAGCAGTTCTTC. It specifies CSVEILAGGTEQFF.

This clonotype came up many times. The chain links TRBV5-5 to TRBJ1-5; 7 bases map to TRBD1. The CDR3 sequence is 14 residues long. J lost 4 bases, V lost 3 bases, and 4 bases had no gene match. Germline V gives CDR1 SGHKS, CDR2 YYEKEE (reference sequence). In nucleotides, the CDR3 is TGTGCCAGCAGCTGGGACAGTTATAATCAGCCCCAGCATTTT. This translates into CASSWDSYNQPQHF.

This clonotype was seen at least ten times. A read error may account for a junction end that differs from germline. The chain carries TRBV4-2 and TRBJ1-1; TRBD1 aligns across 7 bases. The germline gives CDR1 LGHNA, CDR2 YNFKEQ. The CDR3 is made up of 15 amino acids. CDR3 sequence (DNA): TGTGCCAGCAGCCAAGATTTGACAGGGAACGCTGAAGCTTTCTTT. This encodes CASSQDLTGNAEAFF.

This clonotype was seen a handful of times. The J gene is TRBJ2-1, the V gene TRBV2; no reliable D call. The germline V gene encodes CDR1 SNHLY and CDR2 FYNNEI. Trimming removed 2 bases from V and 8 bases from J, with 10 bases in between. CDR3 length equals 13 residues. The CDR3, as DNA: TGTGCCAGCAGTGAATTGGACGAAGATGAGCAGTTCTTC. Amino acids: CASSELDEDEQFF.

This clonotype was counted many times. The chain has TRBV24-1 and TRBJ2-3; the D is unclear. Looked up from germline, CDR1 is KGHDR and CDR2 is SFDVKD. The ends were cut back, 5 bases at V and 5 bases at J, with 4 bases in the middle. The CDR3 has 11 amino acids. CDR3 DNA sequence: TGTGCCACCAGTGTCTTAGATACGCAGTATTTT. Translated: CATSVLDTQYF.

This clonotype appeared many times. The rearrangement joins TRBV20-1 to TRBJ1-4; tentative D call: TRBD1 (6 bases). Trimming removed 0 bases at V and 7 bases at J, with 15 bases between. Per germline, CDR1 DFQATT and CDR2 SNEGSKA (reference sequence). There are 15 residues in the CDR3. The CDR3 loop is CSARDPGGGGEKLFF. CDR3 in DNA: TGCAGTGCTAGAGATCCGGGAGGGGGAGGTGAAAAACTGTTTTTT.

This clonotype appeared many times. The chain is built from TRBV7-6 and TRBJ2-7; 7 bases are shared with TRBD2. V was pared by 1 base and J by 7 bases, with 16 bases of the junction left unmatched. This CDR3 has 17 amino acids. CDR1 and CDR2 (germline): SGHVS, FNYEAQ. The CDR3 sequence: CASSLVRGSVTLGEQYF. CDR3 DNA: TGTGCCAGCAGCTTAGTACGCGGGAGTGTTACCTTAGGGGAGCAGTACTTC.

This clonotype came up many times. The chain recombines TRBV6-1 with TRBJ1-5, with 10 bases matching TRBD1. Germline values: CDR1 MNHNS, CDR2 SASEGT. V trimming: 6 bases; J trimming: 4 bases; junction bases outside the gene matches: 9. This CDR3 has 16 amino acids. The CDR3 DNA follows: TGTGCCAGCAGCCCCGGGACAGGGGTCAGGAATCAGCCCCAGCATTTT. This encodes CASSPGTGVRNQPQHF.

This clonotype was found a few times. The chain has TRBV12-3 or TRBV12-4 and TRBJ1-1; no clear D. There are 13 residues in the CDR3. V lost 3 bases to trimming and J lost 3 bases, with 8 bases between them. CDR3 sequence: CASSFGMDTEAFF. CDR3 coding DNA: TGTGCCAGCAGTTTCGGGATGGACACTGAAGCTTTCTTT.

This clonotype was seen repeatedly, ten times or more. The rearrangement uses TRBV6-5 and TRBJ2-1; 9 nucleotides align to TRBD1. The germline V gene encodes CDR1 MNHEY and CDR2 SVGAGI. V lost 4 bases and J lost 6; bases outside the gene matches: 16. CDR3 size: 18 residues. The chain's CDR3 is CASSSHSVLGQGSNEQFF. The CDR3, as DNA: TGTGCCAGCAGTTCCCATTCCGTTTTGGGACAGGGTTCCAATGAGCAGTTCTTC.

To note about this clonotype: A much larger clone lies a single base off, so this may be a read error. V usage is TRBV3-1 and J usage is TRBJ1-2, with D unclear. The CDR3 consists of 17 residues. The germline V gene encodes CDR1 LGHDT and CDR2 YNNKEL (reference sequence). Trimming removed 0 bases at V and 0 bases at J, with 14 bases between. CDR3 residues: CASSQDLRPLANYGYTF. For the CDR3, the DNA is TGTGCCAGCAGCCAAGATCTTCGCCCTTTAGCTAACTATGGCTACACCTTC. Full variable domain (remainder filled in from reference TRBV3-1 and TRBJ1-2): DTAVSQTPKYLVTQMGNDKSIKCEQNLGHDTMYWYKQDSKKFLKIMFSYNNKELIINETVPNRFSPKSPDKAHLNLHINSLELGDSAVYFCASSQDLRPLANYGYTFGSGTRLTVV.

This clonotype was recorded at least ten times. V usage is TRBV12-3 or TRBV12-4 and J usage is TRBJ1-1; D gene ambiguous. V was trimmed by 3 bases and J by 4 bases, leaving 12 bases between them. CDR3 length: 14 residues. CDR3 bases: TGTGCCAGCAGTTTCCATGGAGACGGCACTGAAGCTTTCTTT. Amino acid sequence: CASSFHGDGTEAFF.

This clonotype was seen repeatedly, ten times or more. The genes are TRBV29-1 and TRBJ2-7; TRBD1 might be the D (5 bases). Trimming removed 7 bases at V and 3 bases at J, with 13 bases between. This CDR3 spans 12 amino acids. Germline CDR1 SQVTM, CDR2 ANQGSEA. CDR3 sequence (DNA): TGCAGCGCTGGGGCCAGTAACTACGAGCAGTACTTC. It encodes CSAGASNYEQYF.